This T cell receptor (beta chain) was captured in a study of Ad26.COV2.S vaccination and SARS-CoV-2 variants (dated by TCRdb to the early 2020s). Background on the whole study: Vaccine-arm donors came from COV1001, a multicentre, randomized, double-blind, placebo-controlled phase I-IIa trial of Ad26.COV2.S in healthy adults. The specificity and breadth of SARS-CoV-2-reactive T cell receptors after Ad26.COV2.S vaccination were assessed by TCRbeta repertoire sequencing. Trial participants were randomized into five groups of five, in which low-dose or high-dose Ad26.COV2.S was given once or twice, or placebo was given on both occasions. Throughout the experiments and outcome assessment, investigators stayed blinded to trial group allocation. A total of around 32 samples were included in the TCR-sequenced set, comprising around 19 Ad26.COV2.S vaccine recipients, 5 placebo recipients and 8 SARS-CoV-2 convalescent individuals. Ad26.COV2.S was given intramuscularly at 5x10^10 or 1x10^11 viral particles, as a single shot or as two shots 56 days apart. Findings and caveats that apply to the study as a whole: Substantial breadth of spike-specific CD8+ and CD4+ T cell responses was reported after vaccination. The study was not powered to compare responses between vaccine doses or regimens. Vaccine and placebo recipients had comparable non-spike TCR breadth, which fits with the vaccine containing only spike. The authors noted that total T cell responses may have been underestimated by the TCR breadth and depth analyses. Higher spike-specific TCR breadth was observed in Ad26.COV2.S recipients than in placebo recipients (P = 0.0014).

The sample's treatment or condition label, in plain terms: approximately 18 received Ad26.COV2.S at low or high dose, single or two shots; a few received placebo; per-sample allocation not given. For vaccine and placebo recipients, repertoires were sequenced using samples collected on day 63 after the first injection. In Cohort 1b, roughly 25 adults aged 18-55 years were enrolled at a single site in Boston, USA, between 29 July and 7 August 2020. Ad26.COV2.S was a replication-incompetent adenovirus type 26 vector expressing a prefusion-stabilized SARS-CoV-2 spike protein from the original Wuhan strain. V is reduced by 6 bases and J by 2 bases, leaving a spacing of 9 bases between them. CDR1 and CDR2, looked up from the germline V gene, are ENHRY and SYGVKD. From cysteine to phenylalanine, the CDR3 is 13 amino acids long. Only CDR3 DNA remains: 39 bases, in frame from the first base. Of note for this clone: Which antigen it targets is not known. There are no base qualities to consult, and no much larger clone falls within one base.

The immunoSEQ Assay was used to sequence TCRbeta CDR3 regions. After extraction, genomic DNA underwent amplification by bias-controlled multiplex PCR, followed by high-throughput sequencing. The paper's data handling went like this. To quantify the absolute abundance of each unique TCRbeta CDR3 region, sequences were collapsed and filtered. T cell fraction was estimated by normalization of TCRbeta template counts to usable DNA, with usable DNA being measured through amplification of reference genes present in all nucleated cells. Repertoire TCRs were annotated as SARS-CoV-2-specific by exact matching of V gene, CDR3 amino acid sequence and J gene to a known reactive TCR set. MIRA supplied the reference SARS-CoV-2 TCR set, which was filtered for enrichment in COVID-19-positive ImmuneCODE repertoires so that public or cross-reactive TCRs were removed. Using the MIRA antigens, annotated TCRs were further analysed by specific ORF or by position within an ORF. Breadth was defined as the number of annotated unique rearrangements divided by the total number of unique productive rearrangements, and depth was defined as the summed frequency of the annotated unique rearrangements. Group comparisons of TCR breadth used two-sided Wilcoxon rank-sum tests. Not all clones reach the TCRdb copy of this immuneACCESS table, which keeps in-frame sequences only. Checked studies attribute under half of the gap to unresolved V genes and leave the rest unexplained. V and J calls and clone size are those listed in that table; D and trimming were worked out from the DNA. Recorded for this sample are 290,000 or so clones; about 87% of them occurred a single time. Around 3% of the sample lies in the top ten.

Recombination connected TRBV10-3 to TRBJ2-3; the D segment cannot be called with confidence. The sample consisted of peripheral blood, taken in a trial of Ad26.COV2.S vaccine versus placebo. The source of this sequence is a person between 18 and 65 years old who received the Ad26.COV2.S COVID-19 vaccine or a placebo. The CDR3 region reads CAIRAGITDTQYF. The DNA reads TGTGCCATCAGGGCAGGCATCACAGATACGCAGTATTTT.